A single sample gave rise to the 9 T cell receptor beta chains below, sequenced in a study of blood T cells in healthy people across ages. PCR was performed a second time for about 6 to 12 cycles using a sample-barcoded 5' primer and a J-beta primer mix. A single record per CDR3 protein comes from TCRdb applying MiXCR to the 5' RACE reads. In the table there are fewer than 800,000 distinct CDR3 sequences, around 49% of which are singletons. The sample consisted of blood. Receptors originate from a woman aged 55-70 years in good health.

This clonotype was found a few times. The gene calls are TRBV20-1 and TRBJ1-2; no firm D call. Between the trimmed V and J ends, which lost 4 bases and 3 bases, there was a span of 3 bases. The CDR3 has 10 residues. The germline CDR1 and CDR2 sequences are DFQATT and SNEGSKA (reference sequence). The CDR3 DNA follows: TGCAGTGCTACTGACTATGGCTACACCTTC. This gives the protein CSATDYGYTF.

This clonotype came up a few times. The J gene is TRBJ2-5, the V gene TRBV29-1, with D perhaps matching TRBD1 (6 bases). The J call is uncertain, as TRBJ2-7 better fits the DNA end. CDR3 length: 13 amino acids. The germline V gene encodes CDR1 SQVTM and CDR2 ANQGSEA. In nucleotides, the CDR3 is TGCAGCGTTGACACGGGACATAAATACGAGCAGTACTTC. Translation gives CSVDTGHKYEQYF.

CDR3 loop: CASAMDRSSEQYF. In nucleotides, the CDR3 is TGTGCTAGTGCCATGGACAGATCTTCCGAGCAGTACTTC. The V and J genes are TRBV12-5 and TRBJ2-7; a possible D gene is TRBD1 (6 bases). The CDR3 covers 13 residues. V was pared by 7 bases and J by 6 bases, with 16 bases between. Germline loops: CDR1 LGHNT, CDR2 FRNRAP.

Only a few counts were recorded for this clonotype. The J gene is TRBJ2-6, the V gene TRBV15, with D maybe TRBD1 (5 bases). V gave up 0 bases and J gave up 2 bases, with 5 bases separating them. Per germline, CDR1 LNHNV and CDR2 YYDKDF (reference sequence). The CDR3 length is 15 residues. The CDR3: CATSRDRAGANVLTF. DNA of the CDR3: TGTGCCACCAGCAGAGACAGGGCTGGGGCCAACGTCCTGACTTTC.

The rearrangement uses TRBV6-2 or TRBV6-3 and TRBJ2-7; D is ambiguous. The V end lost 2 bases, the J end lost 0 bases, and 5 bases lay between the germline ends. The CDR3 runs to 13 residues. Germline lookup yields CDR1 MNHEY and CDR2 SVGEGT. The DNA of the CDR3 is TGTGCCAGCAGTTACCGGAGCTCCTACGAGCAGTACTTC. Translated, it gives CASSYRSSYEQYF.

The chain combines TRBV29-1 with TRBJ1-1; D might be TRBD1 (6 bases). Germline lookup yields CDR1 SQVTM and CDR2 ANQGSEA. The V end lost 4 bases, the J end lost 3 bases, and 9 bases lay between the germline ends. There are 12 residues in the CDR3. The CDR3 loop is CSVAAGDTEAFF. The CDR3 nucleotides are TGCAGCGTTGCGGCAGGGGACACTGAAGCTTTCTTT.

There are a few counts of this clonotype. The rearrangement joins TRBV20-1 to TRBJ2-7; tentative D call: TRBD2 (6 bases). Germline V gives CDR1 DFQATT, CDR2 SNEGSKA (reference sequence). The CDR3 covers 17 residues. The V gene lost 0 bases and the J gene lost 5 bases, with 23 bases spanning the gap. Written as DNA, the CDR3 is TGCAGTGCTAGAGATCTAAGATCCCGGGTCGGAGGGAACGAGCAGTACTTC. It yields the protein CSARDLRSRVGGNEQYF.

This clonotype has only a few counts. The chain couples TRBV9 to TRBJ2-5, with D unresolved. The CDR3 has 13 amino acids. Between the trimmed V and J ends, which lost 3 bases and 5 bases, there was a span of 11 bases. Per germline, CDR1 SGDLS and CDR2 YYNGEE. DNA of the CDR3: TGTGCCAGCAGCGAAGGGAATGTTGAGACCCAGTACTTC. Amino acid sequence: CASSEGNVETQYF.

CDR3 protein: CASSLIRGWETQYF. The CDR3 region has the DNA TGTGCCAGCAGCCTAATCAGGGGATGGGAGACCCAGTACTTC. The V gene is TRBV14, the J gene TRBJ2-5; D may be TRBD1 (6 bases). CDR1 is SGHDN, CDR2 FVKESK, per germline. The CDR3 length is 14 residues. V was shortened by 4 bases and J by 5 bases, with 14 bases between the two germline ends.